The 7 T cell receptor beta chains below all came from one sample that was sequenced in a study of T cell responses to AZD1222 COVID-19 vaccine (dated by TCRdb to about 2021). Library preparation used the immunoSEQ multiplex PCR assay. The table comes from immuneACCESS by way of TCRdb, which keeps in-frame sequences with V and J called. Part of the clones is missing from these tables; in studies checked, under half for an unresolved V gene and the rest for unknown reasons. This sample gives roughly 67,000 clones in total; about 91% of them show up just once. The ten largest clones take up roughly a fifth of the sample. Taken with the paper, the label for time point translates to: baseline before first vaccination. Sequencing used peripheral blood, obtained on day 0 of AZD1222 vaccination. All receptors come from an adult in good health.

The genes are TRBV11-3 and TRBJ2-2; 8 bases map to TRBD1. The germline V gene has CDR1 SGHNT and CDR2 YENEEA. This CDR3 is built from 16 residues. With 4 bases clipped from V and 2 bases from J, the junction kept 6 bases outside the gene matches. CDR3 bases: TGTGCCAGCAGCTCCCGGCAGGGGGCAAACACCGGGGAGCTGTTTTTT. It is translated as CASSSRQGANTGELFF.

The V and J genes are TRBV7-8 and TRBJ2-7; 12 bases align to TRBD2. Germline V CDR1 and CDR2: SGHVS, FQNEAQ. J lost 5 bases, V lost 1 base, and 0 bases had no gene match. The CDR3 consists of 14 residues. CDR3 region: CASSLGLAGDEQYF. The DNA for the CDR3 is TGTGCCAGCAGCTTAGGACTAGCGGGGGACGAGCAGTACTTC.

The sample holds a few counts of this clone. The rearrangement uses TRBV4-1 and TRBJ2-7; 9 positions agree with TRBD1. V shed 6 bases and J 5 bases; nucleotides not matched to a gene: 8. Looked up from germline, CDR1 is MGHRA and CDR2 is YSYEKL. The CDR3 totals 14 residues. Here the CDR3 reads CASRGPGQGNEQYF. The CDR3 DNA reads TGCGCCAGCAGAGGTCCGGGACAGGGTAACGAGCAGTACTTC.

V gene TRBV7-2 combines with J gene TRBJ2-7, with 7 positions matching TRBD2. The junction had 5 bases not matched to a gene; V was cut back by 1 base and J by 2 bases. The V gene's germline CDR1 is SGHTA and CDR2 FQGNSA. The CDR3 length is 15 residues. CDR3 sequence reads: CASSLEASGTYEQYF. The CDR3 DNA is TGTGCCAGCAGCTTAGAAGCTAGCGGAACCTACGAGCAGTACTTC.

The CDR3, as DNA: TGTGCCAGCAGCACCGTTTCGGGACTTAGTGGGGAGCAGTACTTC. Residues: CASSTVSGLSGEQYF. The V and J genes are TRBV7-2 and TRBJ2-7; TRBD2 might be the D (6 bases). V was shortened by 5 bases and J by 7 bases, with 21 bases between the two germline ends. Germline V gene sequence: CDR1 SGHTA, CDR2 FQGNSA. This CDR3 is built from 15 residues. The complete variable domain, with remaining parts taken from reference TRBV7-2 and TRBJ2-7, reads GAGVSQSPSNKVTEKGKDVELRCDPISGHTALYWYRQSLGQGLEFLIYFQGNSAPDKSGLPSDRFSAERTGGSVSTLTIQRTQQEDSAVYLCASSTVSGLSGEQYFGPGTRLTVT.

The gene calls are TRBV4-1 and TRBJ1-6; the match to TRBD1 covers 7 bases. The CDR3 consists of 17 residues. The V segment lost 1 base and the J segment 5 bases; nucleotides outside the gene matches: 8. Per germline, CDR1 MGHRA and CDR2 YSYEKL. CDR3 nucleotides: TGCGCCAGCAGCCAAGGGTTGAGGGGGCAAAATAATTCACCCCTCCACTTT. Encoded protein: CASSQGLRGQNNSPLHF.

The V gene is TRBV7-3, the J gene TRBJ2-7; no reliable D call. The germline V gene has CDR1 SGHTA and CDR2 FQGTGA. The V gene lost 4 bases and the J gene lost 1 base, with 23 bases spanning the gap. The CDR3 runs 18 residues. The CDR3 bases are TGTGCCAGCAGCTCCTCGCCCCTCTTAGGCGTCGGATCCTACGAGCAGTACTTC. Translated, it gives CASSSSPLLGVGSYEQYF.